This T cell receptor (beta chain) was found in a study of T cells after yellow fever vaccination. Whole-study findings and limits: Repertoires sorted by FACS could include abundant clonotypes that are contaminants from the bulk population. A limited proportion of clonotypes was detected within both the CD4 and CD8 compartments. Boosting was followed by the reappearance of most primary-vaccination clones (approximately 95% CD4, about 89% CD8).

A universal primer site and UMIs were added as TCR cDNA was made by 5'RACE template switching. TCRdb used MiXCR to reprocess the 5' RACE reads, holding one entry per CDR3 protein. Of some 73,000 distinct CDR3 sequences listed, around 7.3% are singletons. This clonotype showed up just a few times. The antigen is not known. This CDR3 has 15 amino acids. Sequenced here: CD8+ T cells sorted from PBMCs, sampled on the day of the yellow fever booster vaccination. This receptor was obtained from a man younger than 45 who received the YFV17D yellow fever vaccine. The rearrangement uses TRBV21-1 and TRBJ2-1; the table's D call TRBD2 went unverified against the DNA. TRBV21-1 is tagged as a pseudogene. CDR3 DNA: TGTGCCACCCCGCGGGTGGGATCGAACTACAATGAGCAGTTCTTC. It translates to CATPRVGSNYNEQFF.